This TCR beta chain was profiled in a study of cytomegalovirus exposure and HLA in healthy donors. The PCR had 60 Vbeta and 13 Jbeta primers. Clones were read by immunoSEQ multiplex PCR, and TCRdb kept only the in-frame ones, dropping some. The table shows some 120,000 clones, with around 77% occurring only once. General observations from the study: Immune exposure information available was restricted to CMV serostatus.

Trimming left V 0 bases short and J 2 bases short, with 9 bases between. CDR1 is SGHRS and CDR2 is YFSETQ in the germline V gene. The CDR3 consists of 14 residues. On this clone: The antigen remains undetermined.

The chain links TRBV5-1 to TRBJ2-7; D is ambiguous. The clonotype was recovered from a woman aged 40 to 55 in good health and CMV-seropositive. The specimen sequenced was PBMCs. CDR3 in DNA: TGCGCCAGCAGCTTGGGGGCCACCACCTACGAGCAGTACTTC. Translating gives CASSLGATTYEQYF.